Below, one T cell receptor beta chain is given with its context. Its antigen is currently unknown. The sample originates from a study of vaccination and CD4 T cells after COVID-19. The sample's treatment: approximately 9-day PBMC culture with coronavirus spike peptide pools or control peptides (ViraFEST assay). V was cut by 0 bases and J by 9 bases, with 24 bases left in between. Germline CDR1 reads DFQATT; CDR2 reads SNEGSKA (reference sequence). The CDR3 has 17 residues. At the Johns Hopkins FTIC core, DNA taken from cultured CD4+ T cells was sequenced by way of the Oncomine TCR Beta short-read assay. TCRdb analysed the PCR reads with MiXCR anew, one entry per CDR3 protein. Among approximately 15,000 distinct CDR3 sequences listed, 50% to 60% were seen once.

The sequence was collected from a human donor who had recovered from COVID-19. V and J are TRBV20-1 and TRBJ2-1; a weak D match, TRBD2 (6 bases). Input material: CD4+ T cells from blood, cultured in vitro. DNA for the CDR3: TGCAGTGCTAGAGATAAGCGGGCGGGCTCAATGGGTGGTGAGCAGTTCTTC. It encodes CSARDKRAGSMGGEQFF.